A single sample gave rise to the 16 T cell receptor beta chains below, sequenced in a study of beta chain features in type 1 diabetes. The antigens for these receptors are not known. Whole-study findings and limits: There was a moderate but significant shortening of TCRB CDR3s in all four CD4+ subsets of Type 1 diabetes patients.

Expressed TCRB transcripts were sequenced because the isolated RNA had all been reverse transcribed beforehand. Some clones are missing from TCRdb's copy, which holds only in-frame ones; the method was immunoSEQ multiplex PCR. Here the sample spans some 240,000 clones, 16% being singletons. The sample taken for sequencing was naive CD4+ T cells from blood. All receptors come from a man under 40 with type 1 diabetes.

V and J are TRBV27 and TRBJ2-3; D is possibly TRBD2 (6 bases). The ends were cut back, 3 bases at V and 8 bases at J, with 24 bases in the middle. CDR1 and CDR2 from the germline V gene are MNHEY and SMNVEV (reference sequence). This CDR3 comprises 17 residues. CDR3 amino acids: CASSLGFTPGLSPTQYF. Here the CDR3 DNA reads TGTGCCAGCAGTTTGGGGTTTACCCCGGGACTTTCCCCTACGCAGTATTTT.

This clone has more than one count but fewer than ten. This chain joins TRBV29-1 and TRBJ2-7; D is uncertain. V lost 2 bases and J lost 3, with 5 bases in between. This CDR3 comprises 11 residues. Germline V lookup: CDR1 SQVTM, CDR2 ANQGSEA. In DNA, the CDR3 is TGCAGCGTTGAAAGGAGCTACGAGCAGTACTTC. Protein: CSVERSYEQYF.

The J gene is TRBJ2-7, the V gene TRBV7-9; perhaps D is TRBD1 or TRBD2 (5 bases each). CDR3 length equals 12 residues. The V and J ends lost 5 bases and 6 bases respectively, with 11 bases between them. CDR1 is SEHNR, CDR2 FQNEAQ, per germline (reference sequence). The CDR3 sequence: CASSETGPEQYF. CDR3 sequence (DNA): TGTGCCAGCAGCGAAACGGGACCCGAGCAGTACTTC.

The chain combines TRBV6-1 with TRBJ2-6; 7 nucleotides align to TRBD1. Germline CDR1 MNHNS, CDR2 SASEGT. The CDR3 loop spans 15 amino acids. V shed 8 bases and J 0 bases; nucleotides not matched to a gene: 4. CDR3 DNA: TGTGCCAGCCAGGACAGGCCCTCTGGGGCCAACGTCCTGACTTTC. Translated, it gives CASQDRPSGANVLTF.

This rearrangement joins TRBV4-1 to TRBJ2-7, with D maybe TRBD1 (5 bases). From germline, CDR1 is MGHRA and CDR2 YSYEKL. The CDR3 sequence is 15 residues long. The germline V and J ends were trimmed by 0 bases and 2 bases, with 11 bases remaining between them. The CDR3 loop is CASSQEAPRAYEQYF. CDR3 bases: TGCGCCAGCAGCCAAGAGGCCCCCAGGGCCTACGAGCAGTACTTC.

The CDR3 DNA follows: TGCGCCAGCAGCCAAGATCGGAGGGAGACCCAGTACTTC. Amino acid sequence: CASSQDRRETQYF. The gene calls are TRBV4-3 and TRBJ2-5; D might be TRBD2 (5 bases). V lost 0 bases to trimming and J lost 5 bases, with 7 bases between them. The CDR3 has 13 amino acids. Germline V gene lookup returns CDR1 LGHNA and CDR2 YSLEER.

The rearrangement uses TRBV10-3 and TRBJ1-2; 10 bases map to TRBD1. Germline CDR1 and CDR2: ENHRY and SYGVKD. Germline trimming cut 7 bases from V and 6 bases from J; bases unmatched to any gene: 8. The CDR3 has 14 residues. In DNA, the CDR3 is TGTGCCATCAAGGGACAGGGGAATTGGGATGGCTACACCTTC. Amino acid sequence: CAIKGQGNWDGYTF.

This rearrangement joins TRBV4-3 to TRBJ2-7; TRBD1 matches at 8 bases. V was pared by 6 bases and J by 2 bases, with 3 bases of the junction left unmatched. Germline values: CDR1 LGHNA, CDR2 YSLEER. The CDR3 contains 13 residues. CDR3 in DNA: TGCGCCAGCAGAGGACAGGGCACCTACGAGCAGTACTTC. Encoded protein: CASRGQGTYEQYF.

The J gene is TRBJ2-1, the V gene TRBV5-6; TRBD1 might be the D (5 bases). The germline CDR1 and CDR2 sequences are SGHDT and YYEEEE. V lost 2 bases to trimming and J lost 9 bases, with 15 bases between them. This CDR3 has 14 amino acids. CDR3 coding DNA: TGTGCCAGCAGCTTAGATAGACAGTACGGTGAGCAGTTCTTC. This codes for CASSLDRQYGEQFF. The variable domain in full, completed from reference TRBV5-6 and TRBJ2-1, reads DAGVTQSPTHLIKTRGQQVTLRCSPKSGHDTVSWYQQALGQGPQFIFQYYEEEERQRGNFPDRFSGHQFPNYSSELNVNALLLGDSALYLCASSLDRQYGEQFFGPGTRLTVL.

The chain is built from TRBV4-3 and TRBJ1-2; perhaps TRBD1 as D (5 bases). Trimming took 0 bases from V and 7 from J, leaving 15 bases between them. CDR1 and CDR2 (germline): LGHNA, YSLEER. CDR3 size: 15 residues. CDR3 bases: TGCGCCAGCAGCCAAGATGGTGCAGGGCGGGCTGGCTACACCTTC. Translating gives CASSQDGAGRAGYTF.

The V and J genes are TRBV29-1 and TRBJ2-7; TRBD2 aligns across 7 bases. This CDR3 has 15 residues. Losses at the gene ends were 5 bases for V and 4 bases for J; bases not matched to a gene: 14. Germline V gene lookup returns CDR1 SQVTM and CDR2 ANQGSEA. The CDR3: CSVSYLGRARYEQYF. In nucleotides, the CDR3 is TGCAGCGTTTCGTATTTGGGGAGGGCAAGGTACGAGCAGTACTTC.

The chain combines TRBV20-1 with TRBJ2-3; no clear D gene. V was pared by 3 bases and J by 7 bases, with 8 bases between. This CDR3 contains 11 residues. The germline CDR1 and CDR2 sequences are DFQATT and SNEGSKA (reference sequence). The DNA for the CDR3 is TGCAGTGCTAGTTTGGTTAATACGCAGTATTTT. Translated: CSASLVNTQYF.

V is TRBV27 and J is TRBJ2-7; 11 positions match TRBD2. With 2 bases clipped from V and 3 bases from J, the junction kept 3 bases outside the gene matches. The CDR3 sequence is 15 residues long. Per germline, CDR1 MNHEY and CDR2 SMNVEV (reference sequence). CDR3 nucleotides: TGTGCCAGCAGTTTAGGGACTAGCGGAATCTACGAGCAGTACTTC. Amino acid sequence: CASSLGTSGIYEQYF.

The chain employs TRBV6-5 and TRBJ2-1; maybe TRBD2 (5 bases). CDR3 length equals 14 residues. Deletions cut 5 bases from V and 16 bases from J, with 24 bases between. From germline, CDR1 is MNHEY and CDR2 SVGAGI. CDR3 bases: TGTGCCAGCAGTATGGACTTCACCTCCACCTCCCTCTTCTTC. It yields the protein CASSMDFTSTSLFF.

A word on this clone: The sample has other DNA sequences that encode this CDR3 too. The rearrangement joins TRBV9 to TRBJ2-5, with a weak D call TRBD1 (5 bases). This CDR3 comprises 14 residues. CDR1 and CDR2 (germline): SGDLS, YYNGEE. V lost 0 bases to trimming and J lost 1 base, with 7 bases between them. CDR3 nucleotides: TGTGCCAGCAGCGTAGGGGGCAGCCAAGAGACCCAGTACTTC. Protein sequence: CASSVGGSQETQYF.

This clone occurred a few times. The chain employs TRBV29-1 and TRBJ1-4, with TRBD1 matching 7 bases. The CDR3 extends over 15 amino acids. CDR1 is SQVTM, CDR2 ANQGSEA, per germline. Germline trimming cut 7 bases from V and 7 bases from J; bases unmatched to any gene: 15. The CDR3 sequence: CSAGVGGQRGEKLFF. CDR3 in DNA: TGCAGCGCAGGAGTCGGGGGACAGAGGGGTGAAAAACTGTTTTTT.